This record covers a single TCR beta chain. Its antigen is currently unknown. Naive CD8 cells lacked CD45RO and underwent positive selection for CCR7, leaving out terminally differentiated effector memory CD45RA+ cells. This CDR3 has 15 residues. CDR1 SQVTM and CDR2 ANQGSEA come from the germline V gene. This specimen comes from a study of shared clonotypes between healthy human individuals. Genomic DNA per cell subset filled all wells of several immunoSEQ plates. The data were produced by immunoSEQ multiplex PCR, yet TCRdb's version contains in-frame clones alone and is incomplete. The top ten hold about 25% of the sample, which has some 800,000 clones, roughly 92% seen once. Notes on the study in general: Clonotype sharing levels among donors were expected to vary with sequencing depth.

Sequencing was performed on naive CD8+ T cells sorted from blood. The V and J genes are TRBV29-1 and TRBJ1-5; unclear D gene. The receptor comes from a man aged 30 to 45 in good health. The CDR3 nucleotides read TGCAGAGCCGATATTTTGAGGTATAGCAATCAGCCCCAGCATTTT. This gives the protein CRADILRYSNQPQHF.